This is a list of T cell receptor beta chains from one sample in a study of T-cell memory formation after mild COVID-19. One entry per CDR3 protein, called by TCRdb with MiXCR from the 5' RACE reads. Counted here are roughly 480,000 distinct CDR3 sequences, approximately 23% occurring once; the ten biggest clones make up around 13%. The sample was PBMCs or a T cell subset sorted from them (not recorded which). The source is an adult woman who had mild COVID-19 (a few samples of this study predate the infection). Cell type and time point are not known. CDR3s include the opening cysteine and the closing phenylalanine or tryptophan.

v_call,cdr3_aa
TRBV6-2/TRBV6-3,CASSRGVHNEQFF
TRBV6-5,CASSPEGAGEDGYTF
TRBV7-2,CASSLTSGADYEQYF
TRBV2,CASSETFFRNEQFF
TRBV7-2,CASSFASQDTQYF
TRBV6-6,CASSPGTGILPITDTQYF
TRBV15,CATSRAGQGTEAFF
TRBV15,CATSTGRTYEQYF
TRBV20-1,CSATDRESYSNQPQHF
TRBV20-1,CSARGLASYNEQFF
TRBV10-3,CAISHGTGEEPEQYF
TRBV19,CASSIFVWDRVNTEAFF
TRBV7-7,CATARDLGQETQYF
TRBV4-3,CASSQDPAGATDTQYF
TRBV2,CATSRDANTGELFF
TRBV29-1,CSVQTSGREPYEQYF
TRBV18,CASSQTGVAYEQYF
TRBV6-2/TRBV6-3,CASSYTTGQASTSGNTIYF
TRBV12-3/TRBV12-4,CASSPQGRGGYTF
TRBV7-9,CASSLGHTPAHTF
TRBV29-1,CSAGTSGSRAYNEQFF
TRBV6-6,CASSHPSGNEQFF
TRBV3-1,CASSQLKREGLYF
TRBV10-3,CAIRGTGNSYEQYF
TRBV6-5,CASSSGRVAYEQYF
TRBV4-1,CASSQVLRGAQETQYF
TRBV20-1,CSAGEGTEPQHF
TRBV13,CASSLGIAEAGETQYF
TRBV7-8,CASSLAPWSSYEQYF
TRBV24-1,CATSDSAGGLRNEQFF
TRBV5-1,CASSLAAASRDTQYF
TRBV12-3/TRBV12-4,CASSRGTSGSKNEQFF
TRBV28,CASSSKGLGRLNTEAFF
TRBV5-1,CASSRDTMSSSGNTIYF
TRBV7-9,CASSSTEIYGYTF
TRBV20-1,CSARKRENNSPLHF
TRBV20-1,CSARDHRREAFF
TRBV7-9,CASSLVGDQETQYF
TRBV6-6,CASSYDRNTGELFF
TRBV4-1,CASSLTLTNEKLFF
TRBV9,CASSANQEAYNEQFF
TRBV7-9,CASSLELDIQYF
TRBV27,CASSPVGQGNNQPQHF
TRBV6-6,CASSYSEDEQFF
TRBV6-2/TRBV6-3,CASSYSWTSGTRSYNEQFF
TRBV7-6,CASSLRTGLGYEQYF
TRBV30,CAWWPGLASSTEAFF
TRBV29-1,CSVIQGGNTEAFF
TRBV14,CASSPGERFNYGYTF
TRBV24-1,CATSDFPLKGEEETQYF
TRBV20-1,CSARSLNTGELFF
TRBV6-5,CASSATGNDGYTF
TRBV29-1,CSVEASTRSGAKNIQYF
TRBV13,CASSFPTGGADTQYF
TRBV7-9,CASSLDSQGAGTEAFF
TRBV5-1,CASSSSTGIGGTEAFF
TRBV15,CATSRETQLAAADTQYF
TRBV20-1,CSARRDSRYF
TRBV15,CATSRRIGLAGGDTQYF
TRBV20-1,CSASLTSGGALLEQYF